This T cell receptor beta chain emerged from a study of vaccination and CD4 T cells after COVID-19. The wider study: Post-COVID draws followed diagnosis by a median around 100 days (range 35 to 161). Overlapping spike peptides served as the stimulus for the cells. These peptides came from SARS-CoV-2 and from the common cold coronaviruses HCoV-NL63, HCoV-OC43 and HCoV-229E. Overall study results and limits: A nonsignificant rise from approximately 21 to 40 was seen in the median number of SARS-CoV-2-reactive clonotypes.

With the Oncomine TCR Beta short-read assay, DNA from cultured CD4+ T cells was sequenced. One entry per CDR3 protein, called by TCRdb with MiXCR from the PCR reads. The table lists approximately 7,000 distinct CDR3 sequences, roughly 30% of them singletons. As concerns this clonotype: Its target is not known.

Indicated treatment: roughly ten-day PBMC culture with coronavirus spike peptide pools or control peptides (ViraFEST assay). One should note that the unexposed donor's CD4+ T cells were collected before the COVID-19 pandemic (2011-2018). Negative selection isolated the CD4+ T cells once the cells had been cultured for less than 13 days. The CDR3 spans 16 residues. The V gene's germline CDR1 is MNHEY and CDR2 SVGEGT. Germline trimming cut 2 bases from V and 6 bases from J; bases unmatched to any gene: 6. The sequenced material came from CD4+ T cells from blood, cultured in vitro. This clonotype originated in a human donor in good health. This chain links TRBV6-2 or TRBV6-3 with TRBJ2-2; 10 bases fit TRBD1. The CDR3 here is CASSYPGTGVSGELFF. DNA for the CDR3: TGTGCCAGCAGTTACCCCGGGACAGGGGTATCCGGGGAGCTGTTTTTT.